The rows below give T cell receptor beta chains drawn from one sample of a study of blood T cell repertoires in COVID-19. Sequencing was performed with immunoSEQ multiplex PCR; in TCRdb, only in-frame clones are kept and a portion is missing. This sample has more than 300,000 clones, with more than 90% found just once. Sequenced input: PBMCs or T cells enriched from blood (not recorded which). The receptors derive from a woman in her 30s who had been exposed to COVID-19. Both conserved end residues are part of each CDR3. A D gene is named only where the DNA matches it firmly. Clone size is shown for a subset of rows, as once, few, many or a class of expanded clone.

d_gene,j_gene,abundance,v_gene,CDR3nt,CDR3aa
TRBD2,TRBJ2-3,few,TRBV7-2,TGTGCCAGCACGACGCGGGGGGGCCCAGATACGCAGTATTTT,CASTTRGGPDTQYF
TRBD1,TRBJ1-4,.,TRBV2,TGTGCCAGCATGGGCAGGGGGCGTGAAAAACTGTTTTTT,CASMGRGREKLFF
.,TRBJ1-1,.,TRBV7-9,TGTGCCAGCAGCTTGACCGAGGCGGCTTTCTTT,CASSLTEAAFF
TRBD1,TRBJ1-5,.,TRBV12-3/TRBV12-4,TGTGCCAGCAGTCCTGACAGGGATCAGCCCCAGCATTTT,CASSPDRDQPQHF
.,TRBJ1-2,.,TRBV4-1,TGCGCCAGCAGCCAAGATGGGCACAGGGTGAGCGGCTATGGCTACACCTTC,CASSQDGHRVSGYGYTF
TRBD2,TRBJ2-2,.,TRBV6-6,TGTGCCAGCAGTCGGCGGACTAGCGGGGGACCCGGGAACGGGGAGCTGTTTTTT,CASSRRTSGGPGNGELFF
TRBD1,TRBJ1-2,.,TRBV18,TGTGCCAGCTCCCCTCCACAGGGGGCTTCTAACTATGGCTACACCTTC,CASSPPQGASNYGYTF
.,TRBJ1-3,.,TRBV5-6,TGTGCCAGCAGACGGACAGCCGGAAACACCATATATTTT,CASRRTAGNTIYF
.,TRBJ2-1,.,TRBV27,TGTGCCAGCGCCCGAGGGAGTAGCTCCTACAATGAGCAGTTCTTC,CASARGSSSYNEQFF
TRBD1,TRBJ1-6,.,TRBV5-4,TGTGCCAGCAGCTTACCCGGGACAGGGGAGCATTCACCCCTCCACTTT,CASSLPGTGEHSPLHF
.,TRBJ1-5,.,TRBV5-6,TGTGCCAGCAGCTTGGGGGGTGGGGCTCAGCCCCAGCATTTT,CASSLGGGAQPQHF
TRBD1,TRBJ2-7,once,TRBV6-1,TGTGCCAGCAGTGAAGCGAGGGGGCGAGACGAGCAGTACTTC,CASSEARGRDEQYF
.,TRBJ2-2,.,TRBV2,TGTGCCAGCAGCTCGGACACGAACACCGGGGAGCTGTTTTTT,CASSSDTNTGELFF
TRBD1,TRBJ1-3,.,TRBV11-2,TGTGCCAGCAGCTTCGTTACAGGGGGCCTCGAAAACACCATATATTTT,CASSFVTGGLENTIYF
TRBD2,TRBJ2-3,.,TRBV2,TGTGCCACCCTACTAGCGGGGGGAACCACAGATACGCAGTATTTT,CATLLAGGTTDTQYF
.,TRBJ2-5,once,TRBV7-2,TGTGCCAGCAGCTTAGTCAGGGAAGAGACCCAGTACTTC,CASSLVREETQYF
.,TRBJ1-1,once,TRBV19,TGTGCCACCCAGGGCACTTGGGGCGGGAGCACTGAAGCTTTCTTT,CATQGTWGGSTEAFF
.,TRBJ1-5,.,TRBV6-5,TGTGCCAGCAGTCCGACCAGGCAACAGCCCCAGCATTTT,CASSPTRQQPQHF
TRBD1,TRBJ1-2,.,TRBV10-3,TGTGCCATCACCCGGGACAGTGAGATCTATGGCTACACCTTC,CAITRDSEIYGYTF
.,TRBJ2-7,.,TRBV6-5,TGTGCCAGCAGTTACTCGAACCCCCCCGGGGAGCAGTACTTC,CASSYSNPPGEQYF
TRBD2,TRBJ2-2,few,TRBV7-3,TGTGCCAGCAGCCTCACTAGCGGTCCCGGGGAGCTGTTTTTT,CASSLTSGPGELFF
TRBD1,TRBJ2-7,.,TRBV3-1/TRBV3-2,TGTGCCAGCAGCCAATCAGGGGGCCGAGAAGAGCAGTACTTC,CASSQSGGREEQYF
TRBD1,TRBJ2-7,.,TRBV3-1/TRBV3-2,TGTGCCAGCAGCCCGATAACAGGGGGTGGCTACGAGCAGTACTTC,CASSPITGGGYEQYF
.,TRBJ1-1,.,TRBV9,TGTGCCAGCAGCGTAGATCCGGGAACTGAAGCTTTCTTT,CASSVDPGTEAFF